This is a list of T cell receptor beta chains from one sample in a study of OX40 agonist ivuxolimab in advanced cancers. Sequencing used immunoSEQ multiplex PCR; TCRdb keeps in-frame clones, though not all of them. The sample records approximately 20,000 clones, roughly 89% being singletons. The sample was CD4+ or CD8+ T cells sorted from blood, taken in a trial of the OX40 agonist ivuxolimab. The receptor source for this set is an adult with an advanced solid tumor such as melanoma, head and neck, liver or kidney cancer. The CDR3 runs from the conserved cysteine through the conserved F or W. The D gene is left open where the match is weak. Clone size is stated in some rows and not others, as once, few, many or a class when expanded.

cdr3_aa cdr3_nt j_call v_call d_call clone_size
CASSTYMADYTF TGTGCCAGTAGTACGTACATGGCGGATTACACCTTC TRBJ1-2 TRBV19 NA NA
CASSIRENTEAFF TGTGCCAGTAGTATTAGGGAAAACACTGAAGCTTTCTTT TRBJ1-1 TRBV19 NA NA
CASSQSGEQYF TGTGCCAGCAGCCAATCGGGCGAGCAGTACTTC TRBJ2-7 TRBV4-2 NA NA
CASSLGGDPLLQPQHF TGTGCCAGCAGCCTTGGAGGGGATCCCTTACTTCAGCCCCAGCATTTT TRBJ1-5 TRBV5-6 NA NA
CAWRTGGPTEAFF TGTGCCTGGAGGACAGGGGGCCCCACTGAAGCTTTCTTT TRBJ1-1 TRBV30 TRBD1 NA
CASDEGAGYTF TGCGCCAGCGATGAAGGGGCCGGCTACACCTTC TRBJ1-2 TRBV5-1 NA NA
CASSPRTSGLYQETQYF TGCGCCAGCAGCCCGAGGACTAGCGGGTTGTACCAAGAGACCCAGTACTTC TRBJ2-5 TRBV4-1 TRBD2 NA
CASSSQQSTEAFF TGTGCCAGCAGTTCCCAACAGAGCACTGAAGCTTTCTTT TRBJ1-1 TRBV6-5 NA NA
CASIMGQGVPNTEAFF TGTGCCAGTATCATGGGACAGGGGGTGCCGAACACTGAAGCTTTCTTT TRBJ1-1 TRBV19 TRBD1 NA
CAWSVLGGQDEQFF TGTGCCTGGAGTGTACTCGGGGGGCAAGATGAGCAGTTCTTC TRBJ2-1 TRBV30 NA once
CASSSSPSWRNTEAFF TGCGCCAGCAGCTCGTCCCCCTCGTGGAGGAACACTGAAGCTTTCTTT TRBJ1-1 TRBV5-1 NA NA
CASSKMAVVAAAYEQYF TGTGCCAGCAGCAAAATGGCCGTAGTAGCGGCCGCCTACGAGCAGTACTTC TRBJ2-7 TRBV21-1 NA NA
CASSDEDEQFF TGTGCCAGCAGTGATGAAGACGAGCAGTTCTTC TRBJ2-1 TRBV25-1 NA NA
CSVVRRGGPTDTQYF TGCAGCGTTGTGCGGCGGGGGGGCCCGACAGATACGCAGTATTTT TRBJ2-3 TRBV29-1 TRBD2 NA
CASSQTGSGTGELFF TGCGCCAGCAGCCAAACAGGATCCGGCACCGGGGAGCTGTTTTTT TRBJ2-2 TRBV4-1 NA NA
CASSFDRVQETQYF TGTGCCAGCAGCTTTGACAGGGTCCAAGAGACCCAGTACTTC TRBJ2-5 TRBV5-5 TRBD1 NA
CSVRDSSYEQYF TGCAGCGTTCGTGACAGCTCCTACGAGCAGTACTTC TRBJ2-7 TRBV29-1 NA NA
CASSLTASGDPYNEQFF TGCGCCAGCAGCTTGACGGCTAGCGGGGACCCCTACAATGAGCAGTTCTTC TRBJ2-1 TRBV5-1 TRBD2 NA
CASSFLQVWKGAKNIQYF TGTGCCAGCAGTTTCCTCCAGGTGTGGAAGGGGGCCAAAAACATTCAGTACTTC TRBJ2-4 TRBV28 NA once
CAGGLNTEAFF TGTGCCGGGGGGTTGAACACTGAAGCTTTCTTT TRBJ1-1 TRBV7-4 NA NA
CASPGGGKGNQPQHF TGTGCCAGTCCGGGGGGGGGAAAAGGCAATCAGCCCCAGCATTTT TRBJ1-5 TRBV6-6 NA NA
CASSLRQGSSPLHF TGTGCCAGTAGTTTACGACAGGGGAGTTCACCCCTCCACTTT TRBJ1-6 TRBV19 TRBD1 NA
CASSLGAGTDGYTF TGTGCCAGCAGCTTAGGTGCCGGGACAGATGGCTACACCTTC TRBJ1-2 TRBV7-8 TRBD1 NA
CASRTTVITNTEAFF TGTGCCAGTAGGACAACCGTGATTACGAACACTGAAGCTTTCTTT TRBJ1-1 TRBV19 NA NA
CASSSGLAGATGETQYF TGTGCCAGCAGTTCCGGACTAGCGGGGGCTACTGGGGAGACCCAGTACTTC TRBJ2-5 TRBV27 TRBD2 NA
CASSQAGGGPGETQYF TGTGCCAGCAGTCAGGCGGGCGGGGGGCCTGGGGAGACCCAGTACTTC TRBJ2-5 TRBV13 TRBD2 NA
CASSLGRNTEAFF TGTGCTAGCAGCTTAGGGAGAAACACTGAAGCTTTCTTT TRBJ1-1 TRBV7-7 NA NA
CASSHLTGTSGYTF TGCGCCAGCAGCCACCTCACAGGGACTTCTGGCTACACCTTC TRBJ1-2 TRBV4-1 NA NA
CASSEGFTYEQYF TGTGCCAGCAGCGAAGGATTTACCTACGAGCAGTACTTC TRBJ2-7 TRBV13 NA NA
CASSLGAGTGANVLTF TGCGCCAGCAGCTTGGGGGCAGGGACTGGGGCCAACGTCCTGACTTTC TRBJ2-6 TRBV5-1 NA medium-sized
CASSDSEGGESPLHF TGTGCCAGCAGTGACTCGGAGGGGGGGGAGTCACCCCTCCACTTT TRBJ1-6 TRBV6-4 NA NA
CASSFRSSYEQYF TGTGCCAGCAGCTTTAGAAGCTCCTACGAGCAGTACTTC TRBJ2-7 TRBV7-6 NA NA
CASSIDPRGSYNEQFF TGTGCCAGTAGTATAGATCCACGCGGCTCCTACAATGAGCAGTTCTTC TRBJ2-1 TRBV19 NA NA
CAGVRGNEQFF TGTGCCGGGGTCAGGGGCAATGAGCAGTTCTTC TRBJ2-1 TRBV28 NA NA
CASSVAEGVTGTQYF TGTGCCAGCAGCGTAGCGGAGGGGGTGACTGGTACGCAGTATTTT TRBJ2-3 TRBV9 NA NA
CASSSPGKGSYTF TGTGCCAGCAGTTCCCCAGGGAAAGGGAGCTACACCTTC TRBJ1-2 TRBV7-9 NA NA
CASSPPDSLAKNIQYF TGTGCCAGCAGTCCACCCGACAGCCTAGCCAAAAACATTCAGTACTTC TRBJ2-4 TRBV27 NA NA
CASSPTYGYTF TGTGCCAGCAGTCCGACCTATGGCTACACCTTC TRBJ1-2 TRBV2 NA NA
CASSHHPRGVGNEQFF TGCGCCAGCAGCCACCACCCGCGGGGGGTTGGTAATGAGCAGTTCTTC TRBJ2-1 TRBV4-1 TRBD2 NA
CASSFLGPELNYGYTF TGTGCCAGCAGTTTTTTGGGCCCAGAACTAAACTATGGCTACACCTTC TRBJ1-2 TRBV27 NA NA
CASSDGTGGLAFF TGTGCCAGCAGTGACGGGACAGGGGGTCTGGCTTTCTTT TRBJ1-1 TRBV6-4 TRBD1 once
CASSWGTILYNEQFF TGTGCCAGCAGCTGGGGGACTATACTCTACAATGAGCAGTTCTTC TRBJ2-1 TRBV7-8 TRBD2 NA
CASSLARSSYEQYF TGCGCCAGCAGCTTGGCTCGTAGCTCCTACGAGCAGTACTTC TRBJ2-7 TRBV5-1 NA NA
CASSLGSTGQNIQYF TGCGCCAGCAGCTTGGGGTCGACAGGTCAAAACATTCAGTACTTC TRBJ2-4 TRBV5-1 NA NA
CAISQRETQYF TGTGCCATCAGTCAACGGGAGACCCAGTACTTC TRBJ2-5 TRBV10-3 NA NA
CATSRGQGAYEQYF TGTGCCACCAGCAGAGGACAGGGTGCGTACGAGCAGTACTTC TRBJ2-7 TRBV15 TRBD1 NA
CASSPLTGVINEQFF TGTGCCAGCAGCCCTCTAACGGGAGTGATCAATGAGCAGTTCTTC TRBJ2-1 TRBV9 NA NA
CASSQERAVSYEQYF TGCGCCAGCAGCCAAGAACGAGCAGTATCCTACGAGCAGTACTTC TRBJ2-7 TRBV4-1 NA NA
CASSNPGHMNYGYTF TGTGCCAGCAGCAATCCGGGACACATGAACTATGGCTACACCTTC TRBJ1-2 TRBV7-9 NA NA
CASSTGGGGTEAFF TGTGCCAGCAGTACCGGGGGGGGAGGGACTGAAGCTTTCTTT TRBJ1-1 TRBV25-1 NA NA
CASRTYRATDYGYTF TGTGCCAGCAGGACCTACAGGGCTACGGACTATGGCTACACCTTC TRBJ1-2 TRBV5-6 NA NA
CASSEAGIDDEQYF TGCGCCAGCAGTGAGGCGGGGATCGACGACGAGCAGTACTTC TRBJ2-7 TRBV10-1 NA NA
CASRTSGMWGDGYTF TGTGCCAGCAGGACATCGGGGATGTGGGGAGATGGCTACACCTTC TRBJ1-2 TRBV6-5 NA NA